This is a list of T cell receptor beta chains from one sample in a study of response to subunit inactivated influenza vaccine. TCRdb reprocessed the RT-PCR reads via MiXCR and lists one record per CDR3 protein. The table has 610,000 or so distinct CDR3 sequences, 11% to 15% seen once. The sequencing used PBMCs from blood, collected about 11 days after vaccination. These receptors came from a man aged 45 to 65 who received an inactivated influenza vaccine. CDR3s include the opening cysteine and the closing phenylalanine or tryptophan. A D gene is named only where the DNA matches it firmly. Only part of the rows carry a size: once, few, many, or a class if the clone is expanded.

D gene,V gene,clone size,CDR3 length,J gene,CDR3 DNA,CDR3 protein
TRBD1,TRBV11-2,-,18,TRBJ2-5,TGTGCCAGCAGCTTAGTTGCTCTCATCGACAGGGCCCAAGAGACCCAGTACTTC,CASSLVALIDRAQETQYF
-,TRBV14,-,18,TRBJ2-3,TGTGCCAGCAGCCCCAAGAAGGGTCTCCCGACTCTCACAGATACGCAGTATTTT,CASSPKKGLPTLTDTQYF
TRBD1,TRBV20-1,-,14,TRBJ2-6,TGCAGTGCCCAGACAGGGACCGGGGCCAACGTCCTGACTTTC,CSAQTGTGANVLTF
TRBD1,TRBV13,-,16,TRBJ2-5,TGTGCCAGCAGCCTCCGGGACAGCGCTGGAAGGGAGACCCAGTACTTC,CASSLRDSAGRETQYF
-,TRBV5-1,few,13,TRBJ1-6,TGCGCCAGCAGCACAGGACAGAGTTCACCCCTCCACTTT,CASSTGQSSPLHF
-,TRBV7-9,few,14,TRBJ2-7,TGTGCCACGACCCTTGATGGTGGCTCCTACGAGCAGTACTTC,CATTLDGGSYEQYF
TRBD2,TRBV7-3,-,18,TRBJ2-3,TGTGCCAGCAGCGCGCGGCCTCCGAGCGGGGATGGCACAGATACGCAGTATTTT,CASSARPPSGDGTDTQYF
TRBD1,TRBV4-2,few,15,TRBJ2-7,TGTGCCAGCAGCGCTAGGACAGGGGACACCTACGAGCAGTACTTC,CASSARTGDTYEQYF
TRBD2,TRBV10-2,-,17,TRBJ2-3,TGCGCCAGCAGTGAGTCGGCACTAGCGGGGGTCACAGATACGCAGTATTTT,CASSESALAGVTDTQYF
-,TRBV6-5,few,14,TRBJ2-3,TGTGCCAGCAGTTACAGCCCGACGCAGGATACGCAGTATTTT,CASSYSPTQDTQYF
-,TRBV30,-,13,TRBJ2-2,TGTGCCTGGAGTAGGGGGGGGCGCGGGGAGCTGTTTTTT,CAWSRGGRGELFF
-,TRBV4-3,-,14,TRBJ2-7,TGCGCCAGCAGCCAAGGGTCGGGGGATCGCGAGCAGTACTTC,CASSQGSGDREQYF
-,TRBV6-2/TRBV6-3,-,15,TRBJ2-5,TGTGCCAGCAGTTCCCCAGTTCCTCGTCAAGAGACCCAGTACTTC,CASSSPVPRQETQYF
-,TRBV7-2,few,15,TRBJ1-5,TGTGCCAGCAGCCACTACACAGGCGACAATCAGCCCCAGCATTTT,CASSHYTGDNQPQHF
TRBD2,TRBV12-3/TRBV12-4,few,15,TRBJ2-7,TGTGCCAGCAGTTTGAGCGGGACGGCCTCCTACGAGCAGTACTTC,CASSLSGTASYEQYF
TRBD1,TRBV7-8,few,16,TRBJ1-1,TGTGCCAGCAGCCCCCGGACAGGGCGTTTGAACACTGAAGCTTTCTTT,CASSPRTGRLNTEAFF
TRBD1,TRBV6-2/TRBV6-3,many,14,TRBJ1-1,TGTGCCAGCAGTCCGGACAGGGGTTACACTGAAGCTTTCTTT,CASSPDRGYTEAFF
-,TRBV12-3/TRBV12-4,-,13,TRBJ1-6,TGTGCCAGCAGTTTGGGCAGCCGGACACCCCTCCACTTT,CASSLGSRTPLHF
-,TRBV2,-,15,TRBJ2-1,TGTGCCAGCAGTTCGGACGCCGGGGTGAACAATGAGCAGTTCTTC,CASSSDAGVNNEQFF
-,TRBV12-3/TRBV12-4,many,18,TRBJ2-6,TGTGCCAGCAGTTTAGGGGTTGGGGATCTCTCTGGGGCCAACGTCCTGACTTTC,CASSLGVGDLSGANVLTF
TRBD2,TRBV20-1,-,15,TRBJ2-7,TGCAGTGCTCCCCCCGGGACTAGCGGGAGCTACGAGCAGTACTTC,CSAPPGTSGSYEQYF
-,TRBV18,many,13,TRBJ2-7,TGTGCCAGCTCACCGGGGGTCTTCTACGAGCAGTACTTC,CASSPGVFYEQYF
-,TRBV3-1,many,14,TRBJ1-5,TGTGCCAGCAGCCCGACCGGGGGTGGTCAGCCCCAGCATTTT,CASSPTGGGQPQHF
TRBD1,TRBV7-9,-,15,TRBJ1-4,TGTGCCAGCAGCTTCGAGACAGGGACGAATGAAAAACTGTTTTTT,CASSFETGTNEKLFF
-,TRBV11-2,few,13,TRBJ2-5,TGTGCCAGCAGCTTTGTCATTCAAGAGACCCAGTACTTC,CASSFVIQETQYF
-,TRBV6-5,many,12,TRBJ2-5,TGTGCCAGCACCTCGGGTGAAGAGACCCAGTACTTC,CASTSGEETQYF
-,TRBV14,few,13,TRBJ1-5,TGTGCCAGCAGCCAGTATAGCAATCAGCCCCAGCATTTT,CASSQYSNQPQHF
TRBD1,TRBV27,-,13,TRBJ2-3,TGTGCCAGCAGAAGACCGGGACAGGGGCAGCAGTATTTT,CASRRPGQGQQYF
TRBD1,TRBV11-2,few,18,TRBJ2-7,TGTGCCAGCAGCTTAGTCTCTCATACAGGGGAGAGTAGCTACGAGCAGTACTTC,CASSLVSHTGESSYEQYF
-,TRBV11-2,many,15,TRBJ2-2,TGTGCCAGCAGCTTAGTCAGGGGAAACACCGGGGAGCTGTTTTTT,CASSLVRGNTGELFF
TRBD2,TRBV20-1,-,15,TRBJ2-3,TGCAGTGCTACCGGGACTAGCGGGACCACAGATACGCAGTATTTT,CSATGTSGTTDTQYF
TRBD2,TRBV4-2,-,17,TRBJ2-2,TGTGCCAGCAGCCAAGGTCCAGGACTAGCGGGAATTGAGGAGCTGTTTTTT,CASSQGPGLAGIEELFF
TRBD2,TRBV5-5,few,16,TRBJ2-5,TGTGCCAGCAGCTTGGCCCAATTAGCGGGGACTGAGACCCAGTACTTC,CASSLAQLAGTETQYF
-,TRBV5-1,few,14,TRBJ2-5,TGCGCCAGCAGCACGAACGGGATCCAAGAGACCCAGTACTTC,CASSTNGIQETQYF
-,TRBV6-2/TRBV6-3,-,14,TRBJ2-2,TGTGCCAGCAGTAGGAAGTTGGGCACCGGGGAGCTGTTTTTT,CASSRKLGTGELFF
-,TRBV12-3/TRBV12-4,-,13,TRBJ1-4,TGTGCCAGCAGTAGTATGGTTAATGAAAAACTGTTTTTT,CASSSMVNEKLFF
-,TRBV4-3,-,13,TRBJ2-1,TGCGCCAGCAGCCAAGATGGAAAGCGGGAGCAGTTCTTC,CASSQDGKREQFF
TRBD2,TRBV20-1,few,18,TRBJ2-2,TGCAGTGCCACCCCATTAGCGGGTGGATTAGCGAACACCGGGGAGCTGTTTTTT,CSATPLAGGLANTGELFF
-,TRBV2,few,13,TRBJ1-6,TGTGCCAGCAATTCAGGGGTAAGGTCACCCCTCCACTTT,CASNSGVRSPLHF
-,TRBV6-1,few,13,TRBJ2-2,TGTGCCAGCAGTGAAAACAGGGCCGGGGAGCTGTTTTTT,CASSENRAGELFF
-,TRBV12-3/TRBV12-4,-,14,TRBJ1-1,-,CASSSSPADTEAFF
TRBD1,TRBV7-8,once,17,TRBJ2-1,TGTGCCAGCAGCCAGCGGGCCCCGGGACAGGGAAATAATGAGCAGTTCTTC,CASSQRAPGQGNNEQFF
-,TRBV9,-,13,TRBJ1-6,TGTGCCAGCAGCCCCCCCCGGGGCTCACCCCTCCACTTT,CASSPPRGSPLHF
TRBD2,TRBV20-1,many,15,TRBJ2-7,TGCAGTGCTAGAGATCTTAGCGGGAGCCACTACGAGCAGTACTTC,CSARDLSGSHYEQYF
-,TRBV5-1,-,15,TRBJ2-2,TGCGCCAGCAGCGCCGGAGACAGACACACCGGGGAGCTGTTTTTT,CASSAGDRHTGELFF
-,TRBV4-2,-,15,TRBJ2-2,TGTGCCAGCAGCCAAGAGCACTACAACACCGGGGAGCTGTTTTTT,CASSQEHYNTGELFF
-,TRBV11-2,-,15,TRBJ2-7,TGTGCCAGCAGCTTAGATCAGGGGCTAATATCGGAGCAGTACTTC,CASSLDQGLISEQYF
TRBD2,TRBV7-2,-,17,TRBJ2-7,TGTGCCAGCAGCCAAGCGGGACTAGCGGGCTACTCCTACGAGCAGTACTTC,CASSQAGLAGYSYEQYF
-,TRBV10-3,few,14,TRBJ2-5,TGTGCCATCAGTGAACAGCCTAGCCAAGAGACCCAGTACTTC,CAISEQPSQETQYF
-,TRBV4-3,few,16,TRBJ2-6,TGCGCCAGCAGCCAAGAACCCGCATCTGGGGCCAACGTCCTGACTTTC,CASSQEPASGANVLTF
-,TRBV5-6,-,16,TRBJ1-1,TGTGCCAGCAGCTACCGGAGGACCGGGGAGTACACTGAAGCTTTCTTT,CASSYRRTGEYTEAFF
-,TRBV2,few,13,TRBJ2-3,TGTGCCAGCAGGAGACAGTACCGAAATACGCAGTATTTT,CASRRQYRNTQYF
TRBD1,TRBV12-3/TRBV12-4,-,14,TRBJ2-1,TGTGCCAGCAGTCCGCGACAGGGCTACAATGAGCAGTTCTTC,CASSPRQGYNEQFF
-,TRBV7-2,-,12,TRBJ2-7,TGTGCCAGCAGCTTAGTAGGGAACGAGCAGTACTTC,CASSLVGNEQYF
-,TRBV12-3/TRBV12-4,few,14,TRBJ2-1,TGTGCCAGCAGCCGAACCGCGGTGGTAATAGGGCAGTTCTTC,CASSRTAVVIGQFF
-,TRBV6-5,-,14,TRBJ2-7,TGTGCCAGCAGTTACTCCAACTGGGGGAACGAGCAGTACTTC,CASSYSNWGNEQYF
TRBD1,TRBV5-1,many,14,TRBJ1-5,TGCGCCAGCAGCGAGACAGGGTACAATCAGCCCCAGCATTTT,CASSETGYNQPQHF
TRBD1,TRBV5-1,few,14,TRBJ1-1,TGCGCCAGCAGCCGGGACAGTAAAAACACTGAAGCTTTCTTT,CASSRDSKNTEAFF
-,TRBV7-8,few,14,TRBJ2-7,TGTGCCAGCAGCCTGCGGGTATCTCAATACGAGCAGTACTTC,CASSLRVSQYEQYF